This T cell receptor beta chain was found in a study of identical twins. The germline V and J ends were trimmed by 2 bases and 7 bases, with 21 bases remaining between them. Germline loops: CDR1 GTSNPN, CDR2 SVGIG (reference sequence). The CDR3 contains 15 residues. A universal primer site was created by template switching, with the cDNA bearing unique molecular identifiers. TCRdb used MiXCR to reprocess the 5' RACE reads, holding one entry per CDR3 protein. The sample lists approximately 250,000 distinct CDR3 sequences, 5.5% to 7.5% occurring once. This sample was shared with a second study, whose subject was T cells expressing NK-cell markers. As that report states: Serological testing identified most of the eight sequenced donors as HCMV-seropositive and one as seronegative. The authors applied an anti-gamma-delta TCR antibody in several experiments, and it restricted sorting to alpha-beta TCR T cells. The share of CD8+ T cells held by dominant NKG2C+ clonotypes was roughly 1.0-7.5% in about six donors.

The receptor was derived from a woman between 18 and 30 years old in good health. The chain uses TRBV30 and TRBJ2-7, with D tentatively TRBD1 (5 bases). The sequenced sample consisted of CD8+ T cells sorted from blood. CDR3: CAWSLLTGSPTEQYF. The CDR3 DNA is TGTGCCTGGAGTCTTTTAACAGGTTCCCCTACGGAGCAGTACTTC. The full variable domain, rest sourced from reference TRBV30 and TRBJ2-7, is SQTIHQWPATLVQPVGSPLSLECTVEGTSNPNLYWYRQAAGRGLQLLFYSVGIGQISSEVPQNLSASRPQDRQFILSSKKLLLSDSGFYLCAWSLLTGSPTEQYFGPGTRLTVT.